Sequencing of this TCR beta chain was carried out in a study of blood T cell repertoires in COVID-19. As for the study in general: Sources were T cells, B-cell-depleted T cells, or PBMCs; the material itself was cDNA or gDNA.

Sequencing used immunoSEQ multiplex PCR; TCRdb keeps in-frame clones, though not all of them. This table holds 150,000 to 200,000 clones, less than 90% found once. The CDR3 is 14 residues long. The germline V and J ends were trimmed by 3 bases and 8 bases, with 17 bases remaining between them. CDR1 and CDR2 (germline): SGHNT, YYREEE (reference sequence). The chain recombines TRBV5-4 with TRBJ1-2, with D possibly TRBD1 on 6 matching bases. The receptor's source is a woman aged 70-85 years with acute or convalescent COVID-19. What was sequenced was peripheral blood. The CDR3 is CASSSRDNWYGYTF. The DNA of the CDR3 is TGTGCCAGCAGCTCACGGGACAATTGGTACGGCTACACCTTC.